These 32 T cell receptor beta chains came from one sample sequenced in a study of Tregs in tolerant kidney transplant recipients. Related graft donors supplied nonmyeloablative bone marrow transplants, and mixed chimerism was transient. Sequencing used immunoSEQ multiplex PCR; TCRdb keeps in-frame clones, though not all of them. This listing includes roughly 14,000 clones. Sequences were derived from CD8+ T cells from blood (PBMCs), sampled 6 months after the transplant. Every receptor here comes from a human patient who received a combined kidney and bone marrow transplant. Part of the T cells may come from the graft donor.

The CDR3 DNA, read in part, is TGTGCCAGCAGCATGGGACTAGGTCTAGATACC. This gives the protein CASSMGLGLDT. The full CDR3 is CASSMGLGLDTQYF. The V and J genes are TRBV5-6 and TRBJ2-5; 8 nucleotides match TRBD2. From the germline J gene comes the end of the CDR3, since the read stops 3 residues before it. The CDR3 length is 14 residues. The V gene's germline CDR1 is SGHDT and CDR2 YYEEEE.

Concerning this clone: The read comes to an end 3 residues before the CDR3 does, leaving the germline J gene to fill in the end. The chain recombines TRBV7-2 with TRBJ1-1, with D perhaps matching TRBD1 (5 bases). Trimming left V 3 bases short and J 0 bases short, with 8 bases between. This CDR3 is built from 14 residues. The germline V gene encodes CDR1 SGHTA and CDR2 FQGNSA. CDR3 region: CASSFGHLNTEAFF. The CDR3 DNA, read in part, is TGTGCCAGCAGCTTTGGACATCTGAACACTGAA.

CDR3 region: CASSISRGNQPQHF. The CDR3 DNA, read in part, is TGTGCCAGTAGTATAAGTCGGGGCAATCAGCCC. The rearrangement uses TRBV19 and TRBJ1-5; D remains ambiguous. Sequencing ends 3 residues short of the CDR3 end; the germline J gene provides the rest. From germline, CDR1 is LNHDA and CDR2 SQIVND (reference sequence). V lost 2 bases, J lost 2 bases, and 7 bases lay in between. There are 14 residues in the CDR3.

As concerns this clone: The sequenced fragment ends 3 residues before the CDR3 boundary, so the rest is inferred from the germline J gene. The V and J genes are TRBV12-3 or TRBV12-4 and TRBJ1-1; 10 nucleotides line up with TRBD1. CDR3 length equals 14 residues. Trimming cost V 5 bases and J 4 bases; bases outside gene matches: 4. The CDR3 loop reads CASSQTGGLTEAFF. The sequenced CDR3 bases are TGTGCCAGCAGTCAGACAGGGGGCCTCACTGAA.

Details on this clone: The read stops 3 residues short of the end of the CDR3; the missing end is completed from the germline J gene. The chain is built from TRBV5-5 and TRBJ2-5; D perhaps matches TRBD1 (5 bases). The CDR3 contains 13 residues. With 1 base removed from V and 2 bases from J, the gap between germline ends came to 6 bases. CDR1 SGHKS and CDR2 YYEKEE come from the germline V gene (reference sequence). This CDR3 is CASSLPGQETQYF. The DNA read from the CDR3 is TGTGCCAGCAGCTTGCCAGGGCAAGAGACC.

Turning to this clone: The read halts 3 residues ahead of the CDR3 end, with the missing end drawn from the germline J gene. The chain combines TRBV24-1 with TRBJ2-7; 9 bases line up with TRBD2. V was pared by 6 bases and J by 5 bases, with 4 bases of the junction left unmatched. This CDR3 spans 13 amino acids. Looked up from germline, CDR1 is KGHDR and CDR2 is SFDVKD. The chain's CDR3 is CATSPAGGNEQYF. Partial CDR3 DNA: TGTGCCACCAGTCCGGCGGGGGGGAACGAG.

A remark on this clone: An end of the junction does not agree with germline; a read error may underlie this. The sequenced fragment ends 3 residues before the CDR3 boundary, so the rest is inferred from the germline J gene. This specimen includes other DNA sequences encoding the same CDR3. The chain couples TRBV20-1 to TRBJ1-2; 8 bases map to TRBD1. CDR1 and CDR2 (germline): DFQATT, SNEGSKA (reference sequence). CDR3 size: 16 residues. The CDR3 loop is CSARVTGDILFNGYTF. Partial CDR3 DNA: TGTAGTGCTAGAGTGACAGGGGACATCCTATTCAACGGC.

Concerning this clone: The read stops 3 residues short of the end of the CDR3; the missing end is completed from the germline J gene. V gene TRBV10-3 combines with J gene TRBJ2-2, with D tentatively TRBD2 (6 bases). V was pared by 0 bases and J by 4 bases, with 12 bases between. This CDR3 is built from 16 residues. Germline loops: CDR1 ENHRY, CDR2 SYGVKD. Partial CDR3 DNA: TGTGCCATCAGTGAGTCGGAGGGAAGGGGCACCGGGGAG. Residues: CAISESEGRGTGE. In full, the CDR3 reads CAISESEGRGTGELFF.

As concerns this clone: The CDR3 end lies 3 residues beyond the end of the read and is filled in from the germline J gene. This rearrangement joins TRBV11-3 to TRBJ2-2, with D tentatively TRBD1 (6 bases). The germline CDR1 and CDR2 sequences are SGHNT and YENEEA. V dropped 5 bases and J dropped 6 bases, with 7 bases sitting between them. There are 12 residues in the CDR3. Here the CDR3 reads CASSPGAGELFF. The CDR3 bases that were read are TGTGCCAGCAGCCCAGGGGCCGGGGAG.

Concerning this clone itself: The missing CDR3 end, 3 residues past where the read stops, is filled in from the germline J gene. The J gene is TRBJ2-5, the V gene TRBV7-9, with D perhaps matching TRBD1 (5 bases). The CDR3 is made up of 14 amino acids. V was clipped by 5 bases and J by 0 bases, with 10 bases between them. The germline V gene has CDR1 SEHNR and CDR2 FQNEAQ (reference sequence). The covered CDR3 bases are TGTGCCAGCAGCGGGTCAGGGTACCAAGAGACC. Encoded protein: CASSGSGYQET. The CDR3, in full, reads CASSGSGYQETQYF.

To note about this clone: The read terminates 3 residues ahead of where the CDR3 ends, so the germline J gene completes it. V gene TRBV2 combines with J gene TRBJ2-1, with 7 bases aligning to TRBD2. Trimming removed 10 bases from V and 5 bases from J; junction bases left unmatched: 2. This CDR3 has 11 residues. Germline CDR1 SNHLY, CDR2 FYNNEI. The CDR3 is CATTSDNEQFF. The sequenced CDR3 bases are TGTGCCACTACTAGCGACAATGAG.

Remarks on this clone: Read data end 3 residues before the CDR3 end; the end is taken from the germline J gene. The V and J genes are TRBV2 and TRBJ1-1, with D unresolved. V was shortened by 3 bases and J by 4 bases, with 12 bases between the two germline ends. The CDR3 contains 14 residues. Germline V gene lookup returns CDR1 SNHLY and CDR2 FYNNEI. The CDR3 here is CASSEMGAGTEAFF. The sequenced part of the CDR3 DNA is TGTGCCAGCAGTGAGATGGGCGCTGGCACTGAA.

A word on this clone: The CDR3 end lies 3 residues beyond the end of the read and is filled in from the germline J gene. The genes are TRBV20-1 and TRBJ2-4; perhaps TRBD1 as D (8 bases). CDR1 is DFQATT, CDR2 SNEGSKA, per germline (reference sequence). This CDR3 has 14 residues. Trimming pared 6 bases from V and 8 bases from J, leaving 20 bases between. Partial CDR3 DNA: TGCAGTGCCATGACAGGGGAGGGTTTTGACATT. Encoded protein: CSAMTGEGFDI. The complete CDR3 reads CSAMTGEGFDIQYF.

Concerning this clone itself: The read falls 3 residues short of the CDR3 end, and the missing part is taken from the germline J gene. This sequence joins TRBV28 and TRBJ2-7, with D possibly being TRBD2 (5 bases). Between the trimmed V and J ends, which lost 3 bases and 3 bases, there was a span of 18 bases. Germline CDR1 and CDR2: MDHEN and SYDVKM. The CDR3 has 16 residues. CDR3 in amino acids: CASSFASFQFLYEQYF. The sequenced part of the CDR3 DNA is TGTGCCAGCAGTTTCGCTAGCTTCCAATTCCTCTACGAG.

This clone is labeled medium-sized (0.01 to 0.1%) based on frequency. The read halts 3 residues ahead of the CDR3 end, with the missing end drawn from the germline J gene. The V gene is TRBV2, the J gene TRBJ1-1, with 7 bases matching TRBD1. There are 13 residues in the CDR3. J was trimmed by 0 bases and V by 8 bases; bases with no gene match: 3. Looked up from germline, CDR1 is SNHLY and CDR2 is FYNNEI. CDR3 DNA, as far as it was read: TGTGCCAGCGAGGGACAGCTGAACACTGAA. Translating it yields CASEGQLNTE. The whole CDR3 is CASEGQLNTEAFF.

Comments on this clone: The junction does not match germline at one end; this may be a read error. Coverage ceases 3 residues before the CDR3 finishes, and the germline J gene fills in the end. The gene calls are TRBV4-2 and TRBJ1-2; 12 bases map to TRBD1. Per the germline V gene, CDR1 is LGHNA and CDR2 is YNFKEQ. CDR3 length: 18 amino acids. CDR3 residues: CASSQDASPGQGAVGYTF. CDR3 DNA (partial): TGCGCCAGCAGCCAAGACGCCTCTCCGGGACAGGGGGCGGTAGGC.

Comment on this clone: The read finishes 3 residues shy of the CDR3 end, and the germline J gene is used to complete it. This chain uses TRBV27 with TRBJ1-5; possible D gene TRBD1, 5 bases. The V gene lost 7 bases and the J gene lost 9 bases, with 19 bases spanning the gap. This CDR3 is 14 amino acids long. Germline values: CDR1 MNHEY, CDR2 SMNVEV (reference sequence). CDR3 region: CASTLTGASGPQHF. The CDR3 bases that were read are TGTGCCAGCACCCTAACAGGTGCCTCAGGGCCC.

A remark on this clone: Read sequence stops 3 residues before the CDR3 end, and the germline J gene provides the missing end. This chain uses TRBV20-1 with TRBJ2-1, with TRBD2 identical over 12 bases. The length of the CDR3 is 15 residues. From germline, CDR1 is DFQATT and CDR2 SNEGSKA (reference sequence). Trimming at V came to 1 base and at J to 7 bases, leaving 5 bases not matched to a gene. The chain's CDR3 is CSARGLAGGTNEQFF. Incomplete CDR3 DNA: TGCAGTGCTAGAGGCCTAGCGGGAGGGACGAATGAG.

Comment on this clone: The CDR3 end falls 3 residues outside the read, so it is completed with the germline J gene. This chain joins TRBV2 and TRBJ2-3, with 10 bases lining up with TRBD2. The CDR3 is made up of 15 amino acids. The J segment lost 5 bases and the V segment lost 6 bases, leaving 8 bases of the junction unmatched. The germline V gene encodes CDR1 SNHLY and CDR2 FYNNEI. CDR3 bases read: TGTGCCAGCAGCCGTCTAGCGGGGGTAAGAGATACG. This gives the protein CASSRLAGVRDT. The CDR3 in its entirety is CASSRLAGVRDTQYF. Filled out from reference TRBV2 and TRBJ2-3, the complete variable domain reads EPEVTQTPSHQVTQMGQEVILRCVPISNHLYFYWYRQILGQKVEFLVSFYNNEISEKSEIFDDQFSVERPDGSNFTLKIRSTKLEDSAMYFCASSRLAGVRDTQYFGPGTRLTVL.

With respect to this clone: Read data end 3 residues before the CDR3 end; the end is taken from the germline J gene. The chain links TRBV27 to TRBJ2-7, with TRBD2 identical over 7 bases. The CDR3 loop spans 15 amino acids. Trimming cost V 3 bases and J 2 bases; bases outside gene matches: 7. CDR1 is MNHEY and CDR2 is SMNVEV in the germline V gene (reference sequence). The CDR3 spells CASSFQAGPPYEQYF. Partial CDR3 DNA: TGTGCCAGCAGTTTTCAAGCGGGGCCCCCCTACGAG.

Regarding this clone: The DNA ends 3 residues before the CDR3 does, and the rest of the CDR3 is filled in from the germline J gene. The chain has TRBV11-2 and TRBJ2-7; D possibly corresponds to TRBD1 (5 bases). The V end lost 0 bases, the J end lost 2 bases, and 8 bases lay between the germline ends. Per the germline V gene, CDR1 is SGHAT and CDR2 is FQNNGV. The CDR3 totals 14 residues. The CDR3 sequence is CASSLEGPPYEQYF. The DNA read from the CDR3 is TGTGCCAGCAGCTTAGAGGGGCCCCCCTACGAG.

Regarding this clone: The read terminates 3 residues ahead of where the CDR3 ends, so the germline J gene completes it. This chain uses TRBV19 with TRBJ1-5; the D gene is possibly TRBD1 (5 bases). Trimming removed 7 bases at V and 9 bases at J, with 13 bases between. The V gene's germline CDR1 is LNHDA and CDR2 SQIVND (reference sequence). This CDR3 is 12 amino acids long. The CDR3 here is CASTDSPGPQHF. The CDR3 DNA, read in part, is TGTGCCAGTACCGACAGCCCCGGGCCC.

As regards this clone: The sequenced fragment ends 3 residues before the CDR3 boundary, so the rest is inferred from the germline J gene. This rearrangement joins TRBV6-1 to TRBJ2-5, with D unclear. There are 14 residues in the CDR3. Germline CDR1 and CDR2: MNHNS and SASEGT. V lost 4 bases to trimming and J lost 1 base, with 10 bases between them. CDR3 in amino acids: CASSVVPIQETQYF. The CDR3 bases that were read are TGTGCCAGCAGTGTGGTCCCTATCCAAGAGACC.

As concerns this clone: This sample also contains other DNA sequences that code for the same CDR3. The CDR3 sequence: CSVYGQGNYGYTF. The covered CDR3 bases are TGCAGTGTTTACGGACAGGGGAACTATGGC. The V gene is TRBV29-1, the J gene TRBJ1-2, with 9 bases aligning to TRBD1. The sequenced fragment ends 3 residues before the CDR3 boundary, so the rest is inferred from the germline J gene. The CDR3 extends over 13 amino acids. Germline V lookup: CDR1 SQVTM, CDR2 ANQGSEA.

The CDR3 loop is CASSLDHGELFF. The CDR3 bases that were read are TGCGCCAGCAGCTTGGATCACGGGGAG. The chain joins TRBV5-1 to TRBJ2-2; D is uncertain. The read falls 3 residues short of the CDR3 end, and the missing part is taken from the germline J gene. The CDR3 runs to 12 residues. Trimming took off 0 bases at V and 7 bases at J, with 4 bases between the two ends. In germline, CDR1 is SGHRS, CDR2 YFSETQ.

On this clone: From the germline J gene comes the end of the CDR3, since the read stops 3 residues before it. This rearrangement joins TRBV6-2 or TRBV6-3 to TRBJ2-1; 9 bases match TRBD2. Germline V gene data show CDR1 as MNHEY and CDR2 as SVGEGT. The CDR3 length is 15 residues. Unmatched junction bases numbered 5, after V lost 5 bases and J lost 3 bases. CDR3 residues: CASSQSGRFYNEQFF. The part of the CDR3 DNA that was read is TGTGCCAGCAGTCAAAGCGGGAGGTTCTACAATGAG.

The part of the CDR3 DNA that was read is TGCAGCGTTGTCCCCCGGTCCTACAATGAG. Amino acids: CSVVPRSYNE. The entire CDR3 protein is CSVVPRSYNEQFF. The chain joins TRBV29-1 to TRBJ2-1; no clear D. Read coverage stops 3 residues before the CDR3 terminus; the germline J gene supplies the remainder. Germline V CDR1 and CDR2: SQVTM, ANQGSEA. Trimming pared 4 bases from V and 1 base from J, leaving 8 bases between. There are 13 residues in the CDR3.

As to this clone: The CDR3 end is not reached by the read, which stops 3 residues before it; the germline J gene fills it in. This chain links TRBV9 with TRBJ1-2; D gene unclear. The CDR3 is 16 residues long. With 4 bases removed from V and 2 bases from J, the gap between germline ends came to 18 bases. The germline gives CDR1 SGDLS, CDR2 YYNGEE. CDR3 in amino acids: CASSPSVTIGNYGYTF. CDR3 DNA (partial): TGTGCCAGCAGCCCCTCGGTAACAATAGGGAACTATGGC.

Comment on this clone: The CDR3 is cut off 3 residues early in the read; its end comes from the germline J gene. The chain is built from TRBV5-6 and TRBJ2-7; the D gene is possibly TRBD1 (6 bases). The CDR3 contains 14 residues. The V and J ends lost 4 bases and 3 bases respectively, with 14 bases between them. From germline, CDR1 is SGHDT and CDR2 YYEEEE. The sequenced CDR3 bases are TGTGCCAGCAGCCTCGGGACAACCCTCTACGAG. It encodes CASSLGTTLYE. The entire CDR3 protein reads CASSLGTTLYEQYF. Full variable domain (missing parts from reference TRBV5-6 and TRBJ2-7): DAGVTQSPTHLIKTRGQQVTLRCSPKSGHDTVSWYQQALGQGPQFIFQYYEEEERQRGNFPDRFSGHQFPNYSSELNVNALLLGDSALYLCASSLGTTLYEQYFGPGTRLTVT.

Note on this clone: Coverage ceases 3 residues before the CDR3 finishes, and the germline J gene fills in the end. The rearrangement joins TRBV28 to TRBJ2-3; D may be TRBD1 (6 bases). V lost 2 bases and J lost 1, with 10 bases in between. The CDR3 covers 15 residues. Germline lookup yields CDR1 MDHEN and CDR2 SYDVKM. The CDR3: CASSLPRTGTDTQYF. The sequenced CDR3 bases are TGTGCCAGCAGTTTACCCAGGACAGGCACAGATACG.

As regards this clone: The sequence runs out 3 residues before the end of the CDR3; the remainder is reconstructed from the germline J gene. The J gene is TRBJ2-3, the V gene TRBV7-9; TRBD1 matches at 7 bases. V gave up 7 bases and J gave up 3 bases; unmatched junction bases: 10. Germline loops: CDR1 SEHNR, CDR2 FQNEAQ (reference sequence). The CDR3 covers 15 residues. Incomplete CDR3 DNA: TGTGCCAGCAACCCACTACAGGGGAGTACAGATACG. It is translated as CASNPLQGSTDT. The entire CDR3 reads CASNPLQGSTDTQYF.

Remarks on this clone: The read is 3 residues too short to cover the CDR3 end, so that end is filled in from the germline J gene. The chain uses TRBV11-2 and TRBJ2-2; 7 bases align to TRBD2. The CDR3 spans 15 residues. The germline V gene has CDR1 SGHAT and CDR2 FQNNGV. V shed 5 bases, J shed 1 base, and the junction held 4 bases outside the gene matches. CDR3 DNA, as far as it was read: TGTGCCAGCAGCCATAGCGGGCGGAACACCGGGGAG. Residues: CASSHSGRNTGE. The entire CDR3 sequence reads CASSHSGRNTGELFF. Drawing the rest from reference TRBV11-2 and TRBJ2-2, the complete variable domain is EAGVAQSPRYKIIEKRQSVAFWCNPISGHATLYWYQQILGQGPKLLIQFQNNGVVDDSQLPKDRFSAERLKGVDSTLKIQPAKLEDSAVYLCASSHSGRNTGELFFGEGSRLTVL.